The subject of this entry is one T cell receptor beta chain. Its specific antigen is unknown. Base quality data are lacking; no much larger clone is found one base away. The CDR3 runs 13 amino acids, cysteine and phenylalanine included. Only CDR3 DNA is held: 39 bases, read in frame from base 1. V and J lose 4 bases and 4 bases, and a span of 7 bases separates them. CDR1 and CDR2 are drawn from the germline V gene: SGHTA, FQGTGA. In total, around 600 healthy bone marrow donors made up the cohort. At the time of sampling, every cohort member was nominally healthy, though immune exposures that went unrecorded were likely present. The donor was CMV seropositive and belonged to the group of 250 to 300 seropositive cohort members. A peripheral blood sample was provided by each donor, and peripheral blood mononuclear cells were used for TCR beta sequencing. The Qiagen DNeasy Blood Extraction Kit was used to extract genomic DNA from the blood cell samples.

Libraries were constructed by the immunoSEQ multiplex PCR assay. For the multiplex PCR, a mixture combining 60 forward primers for TCR Vbeta segments and 13 reverse primers for TCR Jbeta segments was used. The CDR3 region of rearranged TCR beta genes was amplified from genomic DNA by a multiplex PCR assay. The Illumina HiSeq System was used to sequence the amplified TCR beta libraries as 87-base-pair reads. The source study handled its data this way. Across the 670 or so repertoires, a later analysis counted about 81 million unique TCR beta chains, 9.5 million to 12 million of which were shared by at least two donors. Raw reads were error-corrected and collapsed into unique sequences with a nearest-neighbor algorithm that merged closely related sequences to remove PCR and sequencing errors. CDR3 sequences were aligned to IMGT reference sequences to assign V, D and J gene segments. For a sequence to be retained, at least a six-nucleotide match to both a V gene segment and a J gene segment was required. A rearrangement was called productive if the CDR3 had no stop codons and remained in frame with V and J, and every other rearrangement was called non-productive. Following IMGT convention, CDR3 was defined as the stretch from the second conserved V-encoded cysteine to the conserved J-encoded phenylalanine. The earlier analysis of roughly 590 of the donors excluded any sequence lacking an unambiguous match to a single V gene segment. An earlier analysis of under 750 of the donors called V segments functional above 56.7% productive rearrangements and segregating when the between-donor standard deviation exceeded 5%. A statistical classification framework was built to diagnose cytomegalovirus status from the catalog of TCR beta chain sequences. In a later analysis, V and J genes were assigned by comparing TCR nucleotide sequences against IMGT/GENE-DB human TR gene sequences. The TCRdist pipeline was used in a later analysis to assign CDR3 sequences and most-parsimonious VDJ recombination scenarios. In a later analysis, every TCR beta chain was defined by the combination of its CDR3 amino acid sequence and its V-gene family, and reads without a unique V-gene family were dropped. To address suspected cross-contamination and a sequencing artifact, a later analysis removed 592 highly shared, low-generation-probability nucleotide sequences. For each public chain, a later analysis derived a clonal expansion index from normalized ranks of inferred template counts within each repertoire. A later analysis computed generation probabilities with a VDJ recombination model fitted to out-of-frame rearrangements, and checked the results against IGoR. Hypergeometric tests were used in a later analysis to score TCR-TCR, TCR-HLA and TCR-CMV co-occurrence, with a repertoire-size bias correction applied to the TCR pairs. False discovery rates were estimated in a later analysis by permuting HLA or CMV assignments 20 times. In a later analysis, co-occurring TCRs were grouped using DBSCAN, and TCRdist sequence similarity was added for clustering within HLA-allele-positive subsets. Repertoires with fewer than 30,000 or more than 120,000 public chains, plus five repertoires with anomalous nucleotide sharing, were excluded from co-occurrence clustering. TCRdb took over this immuneACCESS table, retaining in-frame rearrangements with V and J assigned. Such tables are incomplete; in checked studies, under half of the missing clones stem from an unresolved V gene, and the remainder is unexplained. Clone size and V and J calls were adopted from that table, with D and trimming inferred from the DNA. The table for this sample lists 200,000 to 250,000 clones; around 80% of them were counted only once. The ten largest clones add up to 2.5% to 3.5% of the sample.

This specimen comes from a study of cytomegalovirus exposure and HLA in healthy donors (dated by TCRdb to the late 2010s). Broadly, across the study: In an earlier analysis of under 750 of the donors, around 290 Gb of sequence data and 90 million to 120 million unique TCR beta sequences from 180 million or so T cells were reported. Every repertoire in the discovery cohort had been generated on one and the same sequencing platform. Because of strong linkage in the cohort, 4 to 6 DR-DQ haplotypes were treated as single units for association and clustering. Typing coverage differed by locus: A, B, C, DRB1 and DQB1 were typed in roughly 620-630 donors, DQA1 in about 550, DPA1 in nearly 610, and DPB1 in 400 to 480. The T cell repertoires of 666 subjects were profiled by immunosequencing and related to cytomegalovirus serostatus. Along with the roughly 710-subject first cohort, a separate validation cohort of some 130 different subjects was used. Of the roughly 430 genotyped donors, approximately 83% fell in the genetic ancestry cluster associated with self-reported Caucasian donors. On average, over 200,000 unique TCR beta nucleotide sequences were sequenced per donor among 398 genotyped donors of the cohort, with 15% to 20% of those sequences being non-productive. A later genetic analysis used genome-wide SNP genotypes for 398 of the 666 donors, treating that subset as a discovery cohort. To predict cytomegalovirus infection status, the study brought together high-throughput TCR immunosequencing, statistical association of individual TCRs with disease status, and machine learning. Donor age, sex, ethnicity and CMV serostatus were compiled together with the repertoire data. Both class I and class II loci were covered by HLA typing, at four-digit resolution. The study aimed to test whether signatures of past pathogen exposure could be identified by cataloging public T cell receptors. Roughly 300 gigabases of sequencing data and tens of millions of unique TCR sequences were included in an early release covering around 650 HLA-typed donors. An earlier analysis of several hundred of the donors applied high-throughput TCR beta sequencing to assess whether each TCR beta V gene segment acted as functional or pseudogenic. Rather than using new phenotypic data, the later analysis identified candidate immune exposures from TCR beta sequences and from how often those sequences occurred across donors. In a later analysis, previously published TCR beta repertoires from 550 to 750 donors were re-analyzed and high-resolution HLA genotyping was added so that TCR occurrence patterns could be studied. Overall results and qualifications from the work: Three of the identified cytomegalovirus-associated TCR beta chains were confirmed in vitro to be specific for cytomegalovirus antigens. The authors suggested that the approach could potentially be extended to other disease states and immunological phenotypes. Across donors, most TCR sequences were observed very rarely, whereas some public TCRs were present in many individuals. Assigning TCR associations to individual alleles was difficult when HLA alleles, especially DR and DQ, strongly co-occurred. In a later genetic analysis, a missense DCLRE1C variant was associated with V-gene and J-gene trimming of TCR beta chains, and the association was replicated in an independent cohort. The sequencing pipeline was judged likely to have produced a cluster of highly shared sequence variants as a technical artifact. A further reported finding was that TCR beta sequences accurately predicted the HLA-A and HLA-B alleles for most subjects in the first cohort. Because the 87-base-pair reads could not distinguish some IMGT-functional V segments, including TRBV6-2 and TRBV6-3, those segments were excluded. A total of fewer than 200 TCR beta chains were listed by the study as associated with cytomegalovirus. Specific HLA alleles were associated with 16,951 TCR beta sequences at a false discovery rate of 0.05 in a later analysis. Only TCR beta chains were sequenced in this cohort, and the absence of alpha or paired-chain data limited detectable features. Compared with the approximately 600-donor mean, donors in an Asian-associated ancestry cluster had fewer N-insertions in productive TCRs, according to a later genetic analysis. Correlated functional status among segregating V segments might reflect linkage disequilibrium, but an unknown experimental factor could not be ruled out. In an earlier analysis of 587 of the donors, most TCR beta V segments were observed in productive rearrangements about 87% or about 30% of the time, broadly matching IMGT annotations. Compared with equally common non-associated chains, HLA-associated TCR beta chains in a later analysis were more clonally expanded and had lower generation probabilities. Because HLA typing was missing for some donors at each locus, association tests included only the typed subset. The only immune exposure information available for the cohort was CMV serostatus. Roughly uniform sequencing depth across donors was assumed in presence/absence analyses, although this assumption may not hold. Because counts were too low, approximately 15 rarely observed V segments, including chromosome 9 orphons, were excluded from the earlier analysis of roughly 580 of the donors. The classifier was reported to diagnose cytomegalovirus status with high specificity and sensitivity in both the original cohort and the validation cohort. According to a later analysis, TCR association rates differed among HLA loci, with DRB1 alleles showing the most associated TCRs and HLA-C alleles showing the fewest. In a later analysis, most CMV-associated TCR beta chains were found to appear HLA-restricted, with HLA associations seemingly driven largely by CMV exposure. In a later analysis, several top co-occurrence clusters were reported to appear linked to parvovirus B19, influenza, CMV and Epstein-Barr virus.

Material for sequencing was PBMCs. The V and J segments used are TRBV7-3 and TRBJ2-2; the D segment could be TRBD2, given 5 matching bases. The clonotype was recovered from a woman in her fifties or sixties in good health and CMV-seropositive. The DNA sequence reads TGTGCCAGCAGCTCTGGGAGCACCGGGGAGCTGTTTTTT. This sequence encodes CASSSGSTGELFF. Reference TRBV7-3 and TRBJ2-2 genes cover what lies past the CDR3, so the full variable domain is GAGVSQTPSNKVTEKGKYVELRCDPISGHTALYWYRQSLGQGPEFLIYFQGTGAADDSGLPNDRFFAVRPEGSVSTLKIQRTERGDSAVYLCASSSGSTGELFFGEGSRLTVL.